These 12 T cell receptor beta chains share one sample of origin, sequenced in a study of T cell responses to AZD1222 COVID-19 vaccine (dated by TCRdb to about 2021). The meaning of the sample's time point label: about 28 days (+/-7) after the second vaccine dose. Library prep was done by the immunoSEQ multiplex PCR assay. TCRdb obtained this table from immuneACCESS and retained in-frame rearrangements with V and J assigned. These tables miss some clones; where compared with another copy, unresolved V genes account for less than half of the shortfall, and the remainder is unexplained. Across this sample there are some 60,000 clones, with roughly 80% seen only once. Of the sample, more than 3% is held by the ten largest clones. Sequences were derived from peripheral blood, sampled 28 days after the second AZD1222 dose. The receptors stem from an adult who received the AZD1222 COVID-19 vaccine.

J is TRBJ1-3 and V is TRBV28, with D tentatively TRBD1 (6 bases). Germline values: CDR1 MDHEN, CDR2 SYDVKM. There are 14 residues in the CDR3. Between the trimmed V and J ends, which lost 3 bases and 4 bases, there was a span of 10 bases. CDR3 amino acids: CASSFGGHGNTIYF. The CDR3 DNA is TGTGCCAGCAGTTTTGGGGGCCACGGAAACACCATATATTTT.

This clone was counted only a few times. V and J are TRBV5-3 and TRBJ1-2; no clear D gene. TRBV5-3 is flagged as an ORF with uncertain function. CDR3 size: 10 residues. V was cut by 5 bases and J by 8 bases, with 7 bases left in between. CDR3 in DNA: TGTGCCAGAAGTCGTGGAGGCTACACCTTC. Encoded protein: CARSRGGYTF.

The V gene is TRBV7-6, the J gene TRBJ1-5; D is perhaps TRBD1 (6 bases). This CDR3 comprises 16 residues. Trimming took 5 bases from V and 6 from J, leaving 20 bases between them. Germline V lookup: CDR1 SGHVS, CDR2 FNYEAQ. As DNA, the CDR3 is TGTGCCAGCAGCCCCTATGGAGGGGGTGGCATTCAGCCCCAGCATTTT. Protein sequence: CASSPYGGGGIQPQHF.

This chain links TRBV10-3 with TRBJ1-1; D is possibly TRBD1 (5 bases). CDR3 length: 16 residues. Trimming stripped 2 bases from V and 1 base from J, with 14 bases between. Germline V gene data show CDR1 as ENHRY and CDR2 as SYGVKD. The CDR3 loop reads CAISEPPGVPNTEAFF. The CDR3 DNA reads TGTGCCATCAGTGAGCCCCCGGGGGTGCCGAACACTGAAGCTTTCTTT.

V is TRBV4-3 and J is TRBJ1-1, with a possible D match to TRBD1 (5 bases). V lost 1 base, J lost 1 base, and 10 bases lay in between. Germline loops: CDR1 LGHNA, CDR2 YSLEER. There are 15 residues in the CDR3. CDR3: CASSQVGAGNTEAFF. CDR3 coding DNA: TGCGCCAGCAGCCAAGTAGGGGCAGGGAACACTGAAGCTTTCTTT.

The V call is TRBV27, the J call TRBJ1-2, with D tentatively TRBD1 (6 bases). This CDR3 comprises 15 residues. Trimming pared 4 bases from V and 4 bases from J, leaving 16 bases between. The germline gives CDR1 MNHEY, CDR2 SMNVEV (reference sequence). CDR3 protein: CASSSPSQGRYGYTF. As DNA, the CDR3 is TGTGCCAGCAGTTCGCCCTCACAGGGACGCTATGGCTACACCTTC.

This rearrangement joins TRBV6-4 to TRBJ1-1; D is possibly TRBD1 (6 bases). The CDR3 length is 15 residues. Germline loops: CDR1 MRHNA, CDR2 SNTAGT. V was pared by 0 bases and J by 0 bases, with 8 bases between. CDR3 in amino acids: CASSDSAGVNTEAFF. The CDR3 region has the DNA TGTGCCAGCAGTGACTCGGCAGGGGTGAACACTGAAGCTTTCTTT.

The J gene is TRBJ1-1, the V gene TRBV2; 7 bases fit TRBD1. The junction had 6 bases not matched to a gene; V was cut back by 5 bases and J by 0 bases. CDR1 is SNHLY and CDR2 is FYNNEI in the germline V gene. The CDR3 contains 15 residues. CDR3 loop: CASSRGGGLNTEAFF. The CDR3 DNA reads as TGTGCCAGCAGTAGAGGGGGCGGTTTGAACACTGAAGCTTTCTTT.

V and J are TRBV27 and TRBJ2-1, with TRBD1 matching over 12 bases. The V and J ends lost 3 bases and 12 bases, in that order; junction bases with no gene match: 18. The CDR3 covers 18 residues. Germline-derived CDR1 and CDR2 are MNHEY and SMNVEV (reference sequence). The CDR3 nucleotides are TGTGCCAGCAGTTTGTCCTCGTCTCCGGGACAGGGGGCAGGCCCGCAGTTCTTC. Amino acids: CASSLSSSPGQGAGPQFF.

Sample share makes this clone medium-sized. The CDR3 region is CASSSTSHSYEQYF. The DNA of the CDR3 is TGTGCCAGCAGTTCGACTAGCCACTCCTACGAGCAGTACTTC. The chain couples TRBV28 to TRBJ2-7; 7 bases align to TRBD2. The CDR3 length is 14 residues. CDR1 is MDHEN and CDR2 is SYDVKM in the germline V gene. Trimming took 4 bases from V and 0 from J; bases not matched to a gene: 3. Together with reference TRBV28 and TRBJ2-7, the CDR3 gives the full variable domain: DVKVTQSSRYLVKRTGEKVFLECVQDMDHENMFWYRQDPGLGLRLIYFSYDVKMKEKGDIPEGYSVSREKKERFSLILESASTNQTSMYLCASSSTSHSYEQYFGPGTRLTVT.

The genes are TRBV7-9 and TRBJ1-4; a possible D gene is TRBD1 (6 bases). The CDR3 consists of 15 residues. Germline V gene data show CDR1 as SEHNR and CDR2 as FQNEAQ (reference sequence). V lost 2 bases and J 5 bases, leaving 12 bases between the germline ends. The DNA of the CDR3 is TGTGCCAGCAGCTTACGAGGGGGAGAAAATGAAAAACTGTTTTTT. It specifies CASSLRGGENEKLFF.

The rearrangement uses TRBV9 and TRBJ1-2; D gene ambiguous. The CDR3 covers 12 residues. Trimming stripped 5 bases from V and 8 bases from J, with 13 bases between. Germline V gene data show CDR1 as SGDLS and CDR2 as YYNGEE. The CDR3 coding sequence is TGTGCCAGCAGAGGCTCGAGAGACGGCTACACCTTC. Translated: CASRGSRDGYTF. Full variable domain (rest looked up from reference TRBV9 and TRBJ1-2): DSGVTQTPKHLITATGQRVTLRCSPRSGDLSVYWYQQSLDQGLQFLIQYYNGEERAKGNILERFSAQQFPDLHSELNLSSLELGDSALYFCASRGSRDGYTFGSGTRLTVV.